This TCR beta chain was recovered during a study of T cells after somatic rescue of genetic block. V shed 7 bases and J shed 1 base, with 10 bases lying between them. From germline, CDR1 is SGHTA and CDR2 FQGNSA. This CDR3 has 13 residues. Assay used: immunoSEQ multiplex PCR; TCRdb lists only in-frame clones, some missing. Among 60,000 to 90,000 clones listed, just over 90% were seen once. The chain combines TRBV7-2 with TRBJ1-1, with TRBD1 as a possible D gene (5 bases). The sequencing input was peripheral blood mononuclear cells (PBMCs). The receptor's source is a man aged 25-40 years. CDR3 sequence: CASNQDRNTEAFF. In DNA, the CDR3 is TGTGCCAGCAACCAAGACAGGAACACTGAAGCTTTCTTT. The full variable domain, with the rest looked up from reference TRBV7-2 and TRBJ1-1, is GAGVSQSPSNKVTEKGKDVELRCDPISGHTALYWYRQSLGQGLEFLIYFQGNSAPDKSGLPSDRFSAERTGGSVSTLTIQRTQQEDSAVYLCASNQDRNTEAFFGQGTRLTVV.